Below, 21 T cell receptor beta chains from the same sample are listed, as sequenced in a study of cytomegalovirus exposure and HLA in healthy donors. PCR primers comprised 60 Vbeta and 13 Jbeta primers. Here immunoSEQ multiplex PCR was the method, and the copy in TCRdb shows in-frame clones only, minus some. Altogether over 75,000 clones are present, around 10% being singletons, with the ten largest covering approximately 5.1%. Sequencing input: PBMCs. These receptors originate from a man between 45 and 60 years old in good health and CMV-seropositive.

The genes are TRBV7-6 and TRBJ2-2, with 8 nucleotides matching TRBD2. J gave up 2 bases and V 1 base, and 3 bases lay outside the gene matches. Germline-derived CDR1 and CDR2 are SGHVS and FNYEAQ. CDR3 size: 16 residues. The DNA of the CDR3 is TGTGCCAGCAGCTTAGGTACTAGCGGCAACACCGGGGAGCTGTTTTTT. It specifies CASSLGTSGNTGELFF.

This clone was counted between two and nine times. The rearrangement links TRBV11-2 to TRBJ1-1; 9 positions agree with TRBD1. CDR3 size: 13 residues. The V segment lost 1 base and the J segment 11 bases; nucleotides outside the gene matches: 5. Per germline, CDR1 SGHAT and CDR2 FQNNGV. The CDR3 nucleotides read TGTGCCAGCAGCTTAGGCCAACAGGGGGCGGCTTTCTTT. This gives the protein CASSLGQQGAAFF.

This clone has more than one count but fewer than ten. The sample carries other DNA sequences with the same CDR3. V and J are TRBV7-9 and TRBJ1-5, with 7 positions matching TRBD1. Germline assignment: CDR1 SEHNR and CDR2 FQNEAQ (reference sequence). The CDR3 covers 18 residues. The V gene end was trimmed by 5 bases and the J gene end by 2 bases; junction bases not matched to a gene: 15. CDR3 amino acids: CASSARDNQTGGNQPQHF. CDR3 DNA sequence: TGTGCCAGCAGCGCCCGGGACAACCAAACAGGGGGCAATCAGCCCCAGCATTTT.

This sequence joins TRBV6-5 and TRBJ1-1; maybe TRBD1 (5 bases). Trimming took off 0 bases at V and 7 bases at J, with 18 bases between the two ends. The V gene's germline CDR1 is MNHEY and CDR2 SVGAGI. The CDR3 totals 16 residues. CDR3 sequence (DNA): TGTGCCAGCAGTTACTCGGTTTTGGGGGGATACGTTGAAGCTTTCTTT. It is translated as CASSYSVLGGYVEAFF.

This CDR3 reads CASSPAGTKDTQYF. The CDR3 nucleotides read TGTGCCAGCAGCCCAGCGGGAACAAAAGATACGCAGTATTTT. The rearrangement links TRBV4-2 to TRBJ2-3, with TRBD2 matching over 7 bases. This CDR3 spans 14 amino acids. Per germline, CDR1 LGHNA and CDR2 YNFKEQ. After removal of 4 bases from V and 5 bases from J, the junction contained 6 bases not matched to a gene.

The chain joins TRBV7-2 to TRBJ1-3; 9 nucleotides align to TRBD1. The CDR3 is 19 amino acids. With 0 bases clipped from V and 0 bases from J, the junction kept 9 bases outside the gene matches. Germline assignment: CDR1 SGHTA and CDR2 FQGNSA. In DNA form, the CDR3 reads TGTGCCAGCAGCTTAGCGCGCGGCGGGACAGGGAACTCTGGAAACACCATATATTTT. Its translation: CASSLARGGTGNSGNTIYF.

This clone came up a few times. This chain links TRBV29-1 with TRBJ1-2, with D possibly TRBD1 on 5 matching bases. There are 13 residues in the CDR3. V was trimmed by 4 bases and J by 8 bases, leaving 17 bases between them. The V gene's germline CDR1 is SQVTM and CDR2 ANQGSEA. Here the CDR3 DNA reads TGCAGCGTTGCAACAGGCTCCAACGGGGGCTACACCTTC. Translated, it gives CSVATGSNGGYTF. Full variable domain (remainder filled in from reference TRBV29-1 and TRBJ1-2): SAVISQKPSRDICQRGTSLTIQCQVDSQVTMMFWYRQQPGQSLTLIATANQGSEATYESGFVIDKFPISRPNLTFSTLTVSNMSPEDSSIYLCSVATGSNGGYTFGSGTRLTVV.

The V gene is TRBV5-4, the J gene TRBJ2-7, with 10 bases lining up with TRBD2. The germline V gene has CDR1 SGHNT and CDR2 YYREEE (reference sequence). This CDR3 contains 15 residues. The V gene end was trimmed by 0 bases and the J gene end by 6 bases; junction bases not matched to a gene: 6. CDR3: CASSLVASGSGEQYF. The CDR3 nucleotides are TGTGCCAGCAGCTTGGTCGCTAGCGGGAGCGGCGAGCAGTACTTC.

This clone was observed a handful of times. The V gene is TRBV5-6, the J gene TRBJ2-4, with 9 bases that match TRBD2. The J segment lost 4 bases and the V segment lost 5 bases, leaving 4 bases of the junction unmatched. The CDR3 has 14 residues. Per the germline V gene, CDR1 is SGHDT and CDR2 is YYEEEE. The CDR3 DNA reads as TGTGCCAGCAGTCGACTAGCGGCAAAAAACATTCAGTACTTC. Its protein is CASSRLAAKNIQYF. The full variable domain, in which reference TRBV5-6 and TRBJ2-4 provide the parts outside the CDR3, is DAGVTQSPTHLIKTRGQQVTLRCSPKSGHDTVSWYQQALGQGPQFIFQYYEEEERQRGNFPDRFSGHQFPNYSSELNVNALLLGDSALYLCASSRLAAKNIQYFGAGTRLSVL.

This clone was seen only a few times. DNA of the CDR3: TGTGCCAGCGGGTTAGCGGGAGGGCCTCTTGAGCAGTTCTTC. This codes for CASGLAGGPLEQFF. V usage is TRBV28 and J usage is TRBJ2-1, with TRBD2 matching 11 bases. CDR3 size: 14 residues. With V trimmed by 8 bases and J by 9 bases, 9 bases remained unmatched. Germline V gene sequence: CDR1 MDHEN, CDR2 SYDVKM. Drawing the rest from reference TRBV28 and TRBJ2-1, the complete variable domain is DVKVTQSSRYLVKRTGEKVFLECVQDMDHENMFWYRQDPGLGLRLIYFSYDVKMKEKGDIPEGYSVSREKKERFSLILESASTNQTSMYLCASGLAGGPLEQFFGPGTRLTVL.

The gene calls are TRBV15 and TRBJ2-3; D is perhaps TRBD2 (6 bases). The CDR3 sequence is 16 residues long. Trimming pared 1 base from V and 6 bases from J, leaving 17 bases between. Germline V gives CDR1 LNHNV, CDR2 YYDKDF (reference sequence). CDR3 region: CATSRVKRLGEDTQYF. The CDR3 nucleotides read TGTGCCACCAGCAGAGTGAAAAGACTAGGCGAGGATACGCAGTATTTT.

This clone was seen only a few times. The CDR3 region has the DNA TGTGCCAGTAGTATAGCCGGACTAGCGGGAGGGTACCAGTTCTTC. Translation: CASSIAGLAGGYQFF. This chain connects TRBV19 to TRBJ2-1; TRBD2 aligns across 15 bases. The CDR3 has 15 amino acids. V trimming: 1 base; J trimming: 13 bases; junction bases outside the gene matches: 5. Germline CDR1 and CDR2: LNHDA and SQIVND (reference sequence).

This clone was detected a few times. The chain has TRBV27 and TRBJ1-2, with D uncertain. Germline V lookup: CDR1 MNHEY, CDR2 SMNVEV (reference sequence). The V end lost 6 bases, the J end lost 4 bases, and 18 bases lay between the germline ends. This CDR3 region has 15 residues. CDR3 loop: CASRPGMLTLYGYTF. Here the CDR3 DNA reads TGTGCCAGCAGGCCCGGGATGCTCACCCTCTATGGCTACACCTTC.

This clone appeared a few times. This chain links TRBV28 with TRBJ1-2; TRBD1 agrees at 10 bases. V lost 3 bases to trimming and J lost 8 bases; unmatched junction nucleotides: 3. This CDR3 has 13 residues. Germline lookup yields CDR1 MDHEN and CDR2 SYDVKM. CDR3 bases: TGTGCCAGCAGTTTCGACAGGGGGCGCGGCTACACCTTC. Encoded protein: CASSFDRGRGYTF.

This clone appeared a few times. The gene calls are TRBV5-4 and TRBJ2-5; 8 bases fit TRBD1. The V gene end was trimmed by 0 bases and the J gene end by 11 bases; junction bases not matched to a gene: 9. Germline CDR1 is SGHNT and CDR2 is YYREEE (reference sequence). The CDR3 runs to 14 residues. The CDR3 here is CASSLGTGTGPQYF. The CDR3 nucleotides are TGTGCCAGCAGCTTGGGTACCGGGACAGGCCCTCAGTACTTC.

The chain combines TRBV5-1 with TRBJ2-2; 12 bases align to TRBD1. The germline CDR1 and CDR2 sequences are SGHRS and YFSETQ. The CDR3 length is 15 residues. Trimming cost V 4 bases and J 6 bases; bases outside gene matches: 4. The CDR3: CASSRDRGRAGELFF. As DNA, the CDR3 is TGCGCCAGCAGCAGGGACAGGGGGCGAGCCGGGGAGCTGTTTTTT.

In this sample, this clone turned up a few times. This sequence joins TRBV19 and TRBJ1-2; 7 nucleotides line up with TRBD1. The V and J ends lost 5 bases and 5 bases, in that order; junction bases with no gene match: 5. CDR1 LNHDA and CDR2 SQIVND come from the germline V gene (reference sequence). The CDR3 runs to 13 residues. CDR3 sequence: CASSGGQIYGYTF. The CDR3 DNA reads as TGTGCCAGTAGTGGGGGACAGATATATGGCTACACCTTC.

This clone was seen a handful of times. V usage is TRBV28 and J usage is TRBJ2-1; 10 bases map to TRBD1. V lost 5 bases and J lost 4; bases outside the gene matches: 5. This CDR3 has 15 amino acids. CDR1 is MDHEN and CDR2 is SYDVKM in the germline V gene. The CDR3 loop reads CASSIPGQGYNEQFF. The CDR3 coding sequence is TGTGCCAGCAGTATACCGGGACAGGGGTACAATGAGCAGTTCTTC.

This clone was seen only a few times. This chain uses TRBV7-2 with TRBJ2-1, with 8 bases identical to TRBD2. Germline V gene lookup returns CDR1 SGHTA and CDR2 FQGNSA. J lost 5 bases, V lost 5 bases, and 11 bases had no gene match. The length of the CDR3 is 16 residues. Here the CDR3 DNA reads TGTGCCAGCAGCCGCCAGGGCGGGAGGACCCACAATGAGCAGTTCTTC. This codes for CASSRQGGRTHNEQFF.

The V call is TRBV28, the J call TRBJ2-3; 7 bases agree with TRBD2. Germline-derived CDR1 and CDR2 are MDHEN and SYDVKM. The V and J ends lost 7 bases and 2 bases, in that order; junction bases with no gene match: 6. The CDR3 consists of 14 residues. Here the CDR3 DNA reads TGTGCCAGCAACTTGGGGGGGTACACAGATACGCAGTATTTT. It is translated as CASNLGGYTDTQYF.

Written as DNA, the CDR3 is TGTGCCAGCAGCGGAGGCCCCCGGGCGAACACTGAAGCTTTCTTT. This sequence encodes CASSGGPRANTEAFF. The chain employs TRBV11-2 and TRBJ1-1; D gene unclear. Trimming pared 5 bases from V and 1 base from J, leaving 14 bases between. Germline CDR1 SGHAT, CDR2 FQNNGV. The CDR3 extends over 15 amino acids.